This T cell receptor (beta chain) was obtained from a study of spatial heterogeneity in lung cancer. By sample share, this clonotype is medium-sized (0.01 to 0.1%). Being off target in a library aimed at alpha chains, this beta chain has a size of little meaning. Noted time point: sample taken at primary tumor resection. The input material, whole RNA from tumor, nontumor lung or frozen PBMC, was sequenced unsorted. TCRdb processed the 5' RACE reads anew with MiXCR; each CDR3 protein has one entry. The sample shows about 11,000 distinct CDR3 sequences, roughly 3.7% of them seen only once. The TCR originated in a male donor with early-stage non-small cell lung cancer. The sequencing here drew on normal lung tissue next to the tumor, taken at surgery.

This CDR3 reads CSVEEVISVTGLNTEAFF. The DNA of the CDR3 is TGCAGCGTTGAAGAGGTTATCTCCGTGACGGGCCTGAACACTGAAGCTTTCTTT. The gene calls are TRBV29-1 and TRBJ1-1; D is undetermined. V lost 0 bases, J lost 0 bases, and 20 bases lay in between. CDR1 SQVTM and CDR2 ANQGSEA come from the germline V gene. The CDR3 runs to 18 residues.